This TCR beta chain was retrieved from a study of human T cells and chemical hapten exposure. Background on the study: Epicutaneous patch tests delivered 0.01% DPC to the upper back, with evaluation at 6 days. Recorded diagnoses among the mostly female patients were alopecia areata, totalis or universalis.

V shed 5 bases and J shed 7 bases, with 15 bases lying between them. This CDR3 contains 15 residues. Germline loops: CDR1 SEHNR, CDR2 FQNEAQ (reference sequence). Time point defined: pre-sensitization, week 0. Regarding treatment: therapeutic diphenylcyclopropenone sensitization with weekly scalp DPC. Sequencing started from total RNA isolated from unfractionated whole blood. As the library was built, unique molecular identifiers were attached to individual cDNA molecules. TCRdb analysed the RACE reads with MiXCR anew, one entry per CDR3 protein. Among under 300,000 distinct CDR3 sequences listed, 7.5% to 9% were seen once. This clonotype was found many times.

The clonotype originates from a man younger than 35 with alopecia areata. Some clones in this sample may be carry-over from other donors' samples. V and J are TRBV7-9 and TRBJ1-6, with D hard to call. The source material was whole blood, sampled in connection with sensitization to the hapten diphenylcyclopropenone (DPC). CDR3 protein: CASSPSLRANSPLHF. In DNA, the CDR3 is TGTGCCAGCAGCCCGTCCTTGAGGGCCAATTCACCCCTCCACTTT. Variable domain in full (rest from reference TRBV7-9 and TRBJ1-6): DTGVSQNPRHKITKRGQNVTFRCDPISEHNRLYWYRQTLGQGPEFLTYFQNEAQLEKSRLLSDRFSAERPKGSFSTLEIQRTEQGDSAMYLCASSPSLRANSPLHFGNGTRLTVT.